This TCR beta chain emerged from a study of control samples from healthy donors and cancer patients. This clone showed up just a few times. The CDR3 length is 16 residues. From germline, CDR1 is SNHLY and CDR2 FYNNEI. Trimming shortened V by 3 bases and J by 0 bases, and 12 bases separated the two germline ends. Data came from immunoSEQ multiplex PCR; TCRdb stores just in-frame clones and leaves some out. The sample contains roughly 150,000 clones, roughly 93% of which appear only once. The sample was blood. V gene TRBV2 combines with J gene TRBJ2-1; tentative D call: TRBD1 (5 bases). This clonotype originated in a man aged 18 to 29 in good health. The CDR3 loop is CASSDGPQGSYNEQFF. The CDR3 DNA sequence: TGTGCCAGCAGTGATGGACCCCAGGGCTCCTACAATGAGCAGTTCTTC.